This T cell receptor beta chain derives from a study of cytomegalovirus exposure and HLA in healthy donors. The CDR3 sequence is 12 residues long. CDR1 SQVTM and CDR2 ANQGSEA come from the germline V gene. V was clipped by 6 bases and J by 2 bases, with 8 bases between them. This clone was counted a few times. Unrecorded immune exposures were likely, despite nominal health at sampling. This PCR relied on a set of 60 Vbeta primers and 13 Jbeta primers. Only in-frame clones appear in the TCRdb table, and some are missing; sequencing was by immunoSEQ multiplex PCR. Found here are 80,000 to 100,000 clones, around three quarters of them singletons; the top ten hold more than 2.5%.

This TCR was recovered from a male donor in good health and CMV-seropositive. Sample: PBMCs. The gene calls are TRBV29-1 and TRBJ1-3; D remains unclear. The CDR3 sequence is CSVVTTGNTIYF. In DNA form, the CDR3 reads TGCAGCGTCGTTACTACTGGAAACACCATATATTTT.